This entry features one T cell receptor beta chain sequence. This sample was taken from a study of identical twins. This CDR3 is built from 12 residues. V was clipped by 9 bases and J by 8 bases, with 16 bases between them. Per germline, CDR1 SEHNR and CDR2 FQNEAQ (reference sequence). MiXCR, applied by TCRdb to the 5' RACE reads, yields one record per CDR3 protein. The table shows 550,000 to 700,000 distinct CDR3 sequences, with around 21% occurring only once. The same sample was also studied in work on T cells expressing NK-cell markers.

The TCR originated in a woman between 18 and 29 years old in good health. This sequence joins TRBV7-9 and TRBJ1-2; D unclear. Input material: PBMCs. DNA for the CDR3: TGTGCCAGTGACGAGGCAGGTCCGGGCTACACCTTC. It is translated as CASDEAGPGYTF.